This TCR beta chain is drawn from a study of control samples from healthy donors and cancer patients. Deletions cut 3 bases from V and 1 base from J, with 6 bases between. Germline V CDR1 and CDR2: MNHEY, SVGAGI. CDR3 length equals 13 residues. Clones were sequenced by immunoSEQ multiplex PCR, and TCRdb holds only the in-frame ones, with some missing. The repertoire holds about 130,000 clones, with roughly 90% as singletons. The receptor was isolated from a man between 18 and 35 years old in good health. The chain has TRBV6-5 and TRBJ1-2, with TRBD1 as a possible D gene (5 bases). Sequences were obtained from blood. The CDR3 nucleotides read TGTGCCAGCAGTTATGACAGTAACTATGGCTACACCTTC. Amino acids: CASSYDSNYGYTF.